This paragraph covers one TCR beta chain sequence. Specified time point: persistent/refractory GD, antithyroid drugs over 5 years with positive TRAb. PBMC RNA was the source of the TCR library. Arm-PCR with iRepertoire HTBI primers amplified the CDR3 regions for these TCR beta libraries. TCRdb redid the calling of the multiplex PCR reads with MiXCR, one entry per CDR3 protein. The data show more than 300,000 distinct CDR3 sequences, roughly a fifth seen once. Per the germline V gene, CDR1 is KGHSH and CDR2 is LQKENI. The CDR3 is 15 residues long. Trimming cost V 2 bases and J 2 bases, with 7 bases left between them. These data are taken from a study of regulatory T cells in long-lasting Graves disease.

The source was peripheral blood mononuclear cells (PBMCs), collected when the disease was refractory, from a patient treated with antithyroid drugs. The TCR sequence derives from a female donor with Graves disease. The chain carries TRBV18 and TRBJ1-6; no firm D call. Here the CDR3 reads CASSPIAAYNSPLHF. DNA of the CDR3: TGTGCCAGCTCACCAATAGCGGCCTATAATTCACCCCTCCACTTT.